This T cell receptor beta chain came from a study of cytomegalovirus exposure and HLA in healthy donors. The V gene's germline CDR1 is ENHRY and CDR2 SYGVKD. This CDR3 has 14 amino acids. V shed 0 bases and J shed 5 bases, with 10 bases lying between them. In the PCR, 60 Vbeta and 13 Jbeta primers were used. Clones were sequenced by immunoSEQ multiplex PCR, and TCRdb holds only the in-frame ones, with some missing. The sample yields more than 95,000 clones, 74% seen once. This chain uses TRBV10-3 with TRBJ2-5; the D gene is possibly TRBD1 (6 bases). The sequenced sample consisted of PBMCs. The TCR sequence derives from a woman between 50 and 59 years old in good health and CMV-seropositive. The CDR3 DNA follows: TGTGCCATCAGTGAGTCGATGGGGGCCGAGACCCAGTACTTC. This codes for CAISESMGAETQYF.